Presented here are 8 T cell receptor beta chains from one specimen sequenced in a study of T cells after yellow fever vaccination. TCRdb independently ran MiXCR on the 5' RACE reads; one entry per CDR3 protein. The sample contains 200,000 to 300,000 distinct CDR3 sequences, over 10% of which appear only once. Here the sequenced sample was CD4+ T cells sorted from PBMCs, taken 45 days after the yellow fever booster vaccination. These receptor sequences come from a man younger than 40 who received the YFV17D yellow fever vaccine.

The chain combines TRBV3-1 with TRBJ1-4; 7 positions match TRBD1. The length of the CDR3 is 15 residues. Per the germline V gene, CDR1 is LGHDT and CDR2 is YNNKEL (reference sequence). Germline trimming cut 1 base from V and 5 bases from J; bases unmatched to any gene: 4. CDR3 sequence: CASSQATGRNEKLFF. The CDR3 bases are TGTGCCAGCAGCCAAGCGACAGGGAGGAATGAAAAACTGTTTTTT.

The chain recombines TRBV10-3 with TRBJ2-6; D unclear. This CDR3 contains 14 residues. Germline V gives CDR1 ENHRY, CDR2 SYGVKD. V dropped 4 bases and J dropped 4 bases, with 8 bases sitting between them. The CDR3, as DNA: TGTGCCATCAGTGGAAGGGCCGGGGCCAACGTCCTGACTTTC. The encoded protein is CAISGRAGANVLTF.

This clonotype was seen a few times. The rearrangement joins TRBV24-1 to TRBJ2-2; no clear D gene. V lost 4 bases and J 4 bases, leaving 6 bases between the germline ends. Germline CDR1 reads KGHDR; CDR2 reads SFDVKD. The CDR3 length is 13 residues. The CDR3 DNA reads TGTGCCACCAGTGACCGCCCCACCGGGGAGCTGTTTTTT. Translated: CATSDRPTGELFF.

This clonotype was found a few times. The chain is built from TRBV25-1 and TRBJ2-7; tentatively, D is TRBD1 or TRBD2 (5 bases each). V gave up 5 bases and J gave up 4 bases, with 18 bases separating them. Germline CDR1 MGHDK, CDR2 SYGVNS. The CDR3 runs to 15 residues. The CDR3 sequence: CASSPAGARNYEQYF. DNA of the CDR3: TGTGCCAGCAGTCCCGCCGGGGCCCGAAATTACGAGCAGTACTTC.

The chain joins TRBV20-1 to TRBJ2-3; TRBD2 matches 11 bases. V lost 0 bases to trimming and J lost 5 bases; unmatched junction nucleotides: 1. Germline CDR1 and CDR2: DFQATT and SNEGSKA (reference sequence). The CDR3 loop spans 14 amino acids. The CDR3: CSARDTSGRDTQYF. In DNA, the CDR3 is TGCAGTGCTAGAGACACTAGCGGGAGAGATACGCAGTATTTT.

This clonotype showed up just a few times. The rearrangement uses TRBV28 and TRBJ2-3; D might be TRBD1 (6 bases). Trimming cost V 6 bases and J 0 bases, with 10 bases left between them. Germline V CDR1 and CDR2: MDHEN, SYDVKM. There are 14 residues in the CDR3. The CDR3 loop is CASSIRGSTDTQYF. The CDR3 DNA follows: TGTGCCAGCAGCATAAGGGGGAGCACAGATACGCAGTATTTT.

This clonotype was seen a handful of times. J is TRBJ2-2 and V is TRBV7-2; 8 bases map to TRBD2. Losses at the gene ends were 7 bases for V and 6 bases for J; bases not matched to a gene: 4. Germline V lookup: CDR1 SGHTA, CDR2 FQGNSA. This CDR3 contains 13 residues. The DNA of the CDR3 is TGTGCCAGCATAGGACTAGCAGCCGGGGAGCTGTTTTTT. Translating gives CASIGLAAGELFF.

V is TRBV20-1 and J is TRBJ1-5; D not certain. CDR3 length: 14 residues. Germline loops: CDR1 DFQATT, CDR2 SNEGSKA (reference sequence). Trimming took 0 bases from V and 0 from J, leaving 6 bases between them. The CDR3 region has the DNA TGCAGTGCTAGAGAAGTCGGTAGCAATCAGCCCCAGCATTTT. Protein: CSAREVGSNQPQHF.